The rows below give T cell receptor beta chains drawn from one sample of a study of shared clonotypes between healthy human individuals. Profiling relied on immunoSEQ multiplex PCR, and the TCRdb table lists in-frame clones only, not all of them. This sample has approximately 2.5 million clones, with approximately 90% found just once. The material sequenced was naive CD4+ T cells sorted from blood. The source of these receptors is a man aged 18 to 35 in good health. Both conserved end residues are part of each CDR3. Fields, in order: clone size, V gene, D gene, J gene, CDR3 protein, CDR3 DNA. A D gene is named only where the DNA matches it firmly. Rows give clone size only sometimes, using once, few, many, or a class for an expanded clone.

.	TRBV18	.	TRBJ2-5	CASSQEVLTQYF	TGTGCCAGCTCACAAGAGGTCCTGACCCAGTACTTC
few	TRBV19	.	TRBJ1-1	CASSLDLFRAEAFF	TGTGCCAGTAGCCTGGACCTCTTTCGGGCTGAAGCTTTCTTT
once	TRBV2	.	TRBJ2-2	CASGGRERTTGELFF	TGTGCCAGCGGGGGGCGGGAGCGGACCACCGGGGAGCTGTTTTTT
.	TRBV19	.	TRBJ2-1	CASSIGLDSYNEQFF	TGTGCCAGTAGTATAGGACTAGATTCCTACAATGAGCAGTTCTTC
.	TRBV10-3	TRBD1	TRBJ2-2	CASQVPPGGGELFF	TGTGCCTCCCAAGTTCCGCCAGGGGGCGGGGAGCTGTTTTTT
.	TRBV5-5	TRBD1	TRBJ2-7	CASSLGQGQYF	TGTGCCAGCAGCCTCGGACAGGGTCAGTACTTC
.	TRBV28	.	TRBJ1-5	CASSLRLGNQPQHF	TGTGCCAGCAGTCTGAGACTTGGCAATCAGCCCCAGCATTTT
.	TRBV2	TRBD2	TRBJ2-1	CASSGLAGGRNEQFF	TGTGCCAGCAGTGGACTAGCGGGAGGAAGGAATGAGCAGTTCTTC
.	TRBV7-8	TRBD1	TRBJ1-5	CASSSQGSQPQHF	TGTGCCAGCAGCTCACAGGGGAGTCAGCCCCAGCATTTT
.	TRBV6-5	.	TRBJ1-1	CASSYMEGNTEAFF	TGTGCCAGCAGTTACATGGAGGGGAACACTGAAGCTTTCTTT